This paragraph reports one T cell receptor beta chain. In the authors' methods: Reference gene primer amplification yielded estimated nucleated cell counts. TCRdb's table, derived via immunoSEQ multiplex PCR, lists solely in-frame clones and lacks some. The V and J calls and clone size were taken over from that table, and D and trimming were inferred from the DNA. Of fewer than 200,000 clones in the sample, about 74% were seen once. This sample stems from a study of blood T cell repertoires in COVID-19. On the study more broadly: The United States, Italy and Spain provided the acute and convalescent COVID-19 samples. T cells, B-cell-depleted T cells, or PBMCs supplied cDNA or gDNA.

V was cut by 3 bases and J by 2 bases, with 10 bases left in between. The CDR3 covers 14 residues. CDR1 KGHSH and CDR2 LQKENI come from the germline V gene. The sequence came from a woman of 80 years or more with acute or convalescent COVID-19. The source material was peripheral blood. The rearrangement joins TRBV18 to TRBJ1-2, with D unresolved. The CDR3 nucleotides read TGTGCCAGCTCACCTACCGGACTGAACTATGGCTACACCTTC. It specifies CASSPTGLNYGYTF.